This T cell receptor (beta chain) came from a study of blood T cell repertoires in COVID-19. Study context: Collection of acute and convalescent COVID-19 samples took place in the United States, Italy and Spain. In each case, the material was cDNA or gDNA derived from T cells, B-cell-depleted T cells, or PBMCs.

Authors' analysis steps: Reference gene primers were amplified, and this amplification served to estimate nucleated cell counts. The repertoire was sequenced with immunoSEQ multiplex PCR; TCRdb's copy has only in-frame clones and lacks some. Clonal size and the V and J genes are those of that table, whereas D and trimming came from the DNA. The sample includes 100,000 to 150,000 clones, 85% of them seen just once. CDR3 size: 14 residues. CDR1 and CDR2 from the germline V gene are KGHSH and LQKENI. Trimming left V 10 bases short and J 4 bases short, with 16 bases between. This clonotype originated in a woman aged 80 or over with acute or convalescent COVID-19. The genes are TRBV18 and TRBJ2-2; the D is unclear. Sequencing used peripheral blood. The CDR3 loop reads CATTDSERTGELFF. DNA of the CDR3: TGTGCCACCACTGACTCGGAGCGCACCGGGGAGCTGTTTTTT.